This TCR beta chain was found in a study of PD-1 blockade in mismatch repair-deficient tumors. Study-level background: Patients had about eleven mismatch repair-deficient cancer types and were previously treated and progressing. General study points: Tumor-resident clones, often undetectable pretreatment in blood, expanded then contracted after pembrolizumab.

J was trimmed by 4 bases and V by 2 bases; bases with no gene match: 8. CDR1 ENHRY and CDR2 SYGVKD come from the germline V gene. The CDR3 is 17 residues long. Mismatch repair deficiency was confirmed in all patients, by PCR or immunohistochemistry. Using immunoSEQ multiplex PCR, the repertoire was profiled, and TCRdb retains in-frame clones only, with some absent. In the table there are 14,000 or so clones, roughly 84% of which are singletons. There are a few counts of this clone. Its antigen is undetermined. The specimen comprised PBMCs, sampled approximately 15 weeks after starting pembrolizumab. V usage is TRBV10-3 and J usage is TRBJ1-5, with TRBD1 matching 10 bases. This TCR came from an adult with mismatch repair-deficient cancer. DNA for the CDR3: TGTGCCATCAGTGAGGGACTGCGGACAGGGGGTAATCAGCCCCAGCATTTT. Translated: CAISEGLRTGGNQPQHF.